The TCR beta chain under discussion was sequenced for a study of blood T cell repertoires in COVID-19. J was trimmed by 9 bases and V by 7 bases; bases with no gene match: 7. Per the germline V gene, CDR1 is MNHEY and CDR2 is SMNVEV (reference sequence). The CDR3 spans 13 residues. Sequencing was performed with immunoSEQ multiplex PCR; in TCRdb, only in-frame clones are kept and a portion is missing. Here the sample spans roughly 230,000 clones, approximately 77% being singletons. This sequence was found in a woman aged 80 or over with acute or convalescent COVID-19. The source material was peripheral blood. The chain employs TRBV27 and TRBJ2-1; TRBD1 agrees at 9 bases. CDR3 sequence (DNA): TGTGCCAGCAAACTACAGGGGGCCTTTGAGCAGTTCTTC. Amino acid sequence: CASKLQGAFEQFF.